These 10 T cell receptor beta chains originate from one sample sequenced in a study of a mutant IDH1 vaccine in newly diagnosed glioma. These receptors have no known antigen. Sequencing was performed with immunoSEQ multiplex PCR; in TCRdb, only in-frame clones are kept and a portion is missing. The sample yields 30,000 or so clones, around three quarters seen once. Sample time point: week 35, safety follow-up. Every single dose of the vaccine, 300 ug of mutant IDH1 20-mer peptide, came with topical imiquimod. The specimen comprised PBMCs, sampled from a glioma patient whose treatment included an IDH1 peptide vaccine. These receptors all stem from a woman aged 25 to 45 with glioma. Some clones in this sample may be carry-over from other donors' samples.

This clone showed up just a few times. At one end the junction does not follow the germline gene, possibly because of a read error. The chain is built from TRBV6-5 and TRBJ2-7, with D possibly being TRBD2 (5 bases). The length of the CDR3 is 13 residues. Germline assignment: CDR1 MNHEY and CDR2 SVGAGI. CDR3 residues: CASSSTGTSTLEF. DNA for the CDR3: TGTGCCAGCAGCTCGACGGGCACTAGTACCTTAGAATTC.

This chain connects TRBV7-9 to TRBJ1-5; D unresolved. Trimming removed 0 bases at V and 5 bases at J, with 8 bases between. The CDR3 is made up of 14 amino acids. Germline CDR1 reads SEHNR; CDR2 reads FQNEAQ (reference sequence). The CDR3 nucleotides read TGTGCCAGCAGCTTAGCCGGTGACTATCAGCCCCAGCATTTT. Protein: CASSLAGDYQPQHF.

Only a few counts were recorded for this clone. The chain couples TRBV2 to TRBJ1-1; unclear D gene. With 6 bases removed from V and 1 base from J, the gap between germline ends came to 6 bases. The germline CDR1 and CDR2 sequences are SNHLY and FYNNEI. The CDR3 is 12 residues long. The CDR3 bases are TGTGCCAGCAGCTACAGGAACACTGAAGCTTTCTTT. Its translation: CASSYRNTEAFF.

The CDR3 region is CASSLGPSNYGYTF. Here the CDR3 DNA reads TGTGCCAGCAGCTTGGGTCCTTCTAACTATGGCTACACCTTC. The chain links TRBV5-8 to TRBJ1-2; D is unclear. Between the trimmed V and J ends, which lost 0 bases and 0 bases, there was a span of 6 bases. This CDR3 is built from 14 residues. The germline gives CDR1 SGHTS, CDR2 YDEGEE.

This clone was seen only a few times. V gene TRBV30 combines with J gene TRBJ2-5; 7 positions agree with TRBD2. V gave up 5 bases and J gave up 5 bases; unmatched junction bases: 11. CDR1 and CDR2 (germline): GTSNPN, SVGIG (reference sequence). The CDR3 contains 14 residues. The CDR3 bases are TGTGCCTGGGATTCCGGGACTACGGACGAGACCCAGTACTTC. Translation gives CAWDSGTTDETQYF.

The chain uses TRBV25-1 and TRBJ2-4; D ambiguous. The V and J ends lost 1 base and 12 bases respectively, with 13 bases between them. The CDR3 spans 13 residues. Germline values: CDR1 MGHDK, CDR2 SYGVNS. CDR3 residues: CASSEFPARTQYF. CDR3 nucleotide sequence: TGTGCCAGCAGTGAATTTCCAGCTCGGACTCAGTACTTC.

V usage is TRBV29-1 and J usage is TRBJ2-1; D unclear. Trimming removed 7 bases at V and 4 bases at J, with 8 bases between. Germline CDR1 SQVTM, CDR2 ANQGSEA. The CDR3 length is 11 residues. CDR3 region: CSAERYNEQFF. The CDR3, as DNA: TGCAGCGCCGAGAGGTACAATGAGCAGTTCTTC.

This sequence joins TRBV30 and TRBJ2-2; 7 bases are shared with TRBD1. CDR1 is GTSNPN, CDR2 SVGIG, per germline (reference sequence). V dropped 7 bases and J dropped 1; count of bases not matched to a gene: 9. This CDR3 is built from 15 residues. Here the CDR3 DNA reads TGTGCCTTACGAGAACAGGGGCGGAACACCGGGGAGCTGTTTTTT. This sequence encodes CALREQGRNTGELFF.

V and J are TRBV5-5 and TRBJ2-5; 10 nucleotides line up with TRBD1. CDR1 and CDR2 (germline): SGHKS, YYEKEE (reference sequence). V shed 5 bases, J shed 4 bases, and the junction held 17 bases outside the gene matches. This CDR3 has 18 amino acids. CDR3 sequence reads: CASRFARDRGELGETQYF. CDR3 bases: TGTGCCAGCAGATTTGCAAGGGACAGGGGTGAATTGGGAGAGACCCAGTACTTC.

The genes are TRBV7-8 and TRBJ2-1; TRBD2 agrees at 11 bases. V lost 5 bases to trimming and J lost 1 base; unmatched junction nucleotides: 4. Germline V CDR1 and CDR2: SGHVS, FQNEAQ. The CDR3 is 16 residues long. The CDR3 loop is CASSPTSGISYNEQFF. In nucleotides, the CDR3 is TGTGCCAGCAGCCCGACTAGCGGGATATCCTACAATGAGCAGTTCTTC.